The entry below gives a single T cell receptor (beta chain) sequence along with its context. This was a survey-level run. Measured with immunoSEQ multiplex PCR; TCRdb has only the in-frame clones, and not every one. The table includes roughly 54,000 clones, over 80% detected once. The CDR3 is made up of 15 amino acids. V lost 5 bases and J 7 bases, leaving 15 bases between the germline ends. The germline V gene encodes CDR1 SGHVS and CDR2 FNYEAQ. This specimen comes from a study of pediatric ulcerative colitis. The blood sample was taken during the colonoscopy visit. This TCR came from a boy aged 5-17 years who was a control in a study of pediatric ulcerative colitis. The sequenced material came from blood. The chain is built from TRBV7-6 and TRBJ1-6; D possibly corresponds to TRBD1 (6 bases). The CDR3 coding sequence is TGTGCCAGCAGCCTGACAGGTCCAAACAATTCACCCCTCCACTTT. Residues: CASSLTGPNNSPLHF.